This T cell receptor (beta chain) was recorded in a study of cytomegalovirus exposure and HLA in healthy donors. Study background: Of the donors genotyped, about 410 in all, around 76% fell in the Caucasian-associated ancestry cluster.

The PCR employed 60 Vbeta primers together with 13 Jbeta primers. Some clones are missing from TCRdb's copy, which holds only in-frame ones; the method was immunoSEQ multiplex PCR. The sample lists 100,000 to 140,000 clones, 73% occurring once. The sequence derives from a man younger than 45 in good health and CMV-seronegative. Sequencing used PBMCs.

This chain's CDR3 is CASSYTGNEQFF. DNA of the CDR3: TGTGCCAGCAGTTACACAGGGAATGAGCAGTTCTTC. This chain joins TRBV6-6 and TRBJ2-1, with D tentatively TRBD1 (6 bases). Trimming shortened V by 2 bases and J by 7 bases, and 6 bases separated the two germline ends. Germline V gives CDR1 MNHNY, CDR2 SVGAGI (reference sequence). This CDR3 has 12 residues.